The following is a TCR beta chain sequence with its context. No antigen is known for it. The unexposed donors gave CD4+ T cells in about 2011-2018, prior to COVID-19. CD4+ T cells were isolated from the cells after roughly 11 days of culture. Unexposed-donor CD4+ T cells were probed with SARS-CoV-2 S/N and four cold-coronavirus spikes, cells permitting. The V end was cut by 3 bases, the J end by 7 bases, with 16 bases between. Looked up from germline, CDR1 is MGHDK and CDR2 is SYGVNS. The CDR3 extends over 15 amino acids. TCRdb's copy holds only in-frame clones and misses some; the assay was immunoSEQ multiplex PCR. The top ten clones hold roughly two fifths of a sample with about 16,000 clones, 80% to 85% of them seen once. The data were obtained in a study of CD4 T cells in relation to SARS-CoV-2 and coronaviruses.

Sequencing was done on a sample of CD4+ T cells from PBMCs, cultured in vitro. The genes are TRBV25-1 and TRBJ2-1; D is possibly TRBD1 (6 bases). The receptor comes from a human donor in good health. The CDR3, as DNA: TGTGCCAGCAGTGATTTTGGGGGCTCTTGGAATGAGCAGTTCTTC. Translation gives CASSDFGGSWNEQFF.